These 19 T cell receptor beta chains were sequenced from one sample in a study of T cell responses to AZD1222 COVID-19 vaccine. The protocol was immunoSEQ multiplex PCR, while the TCRdb copy is restricted to in-frame clones and leaves out a portion. The data hold about 140,000 clones, with 90% observed a single time. Sequences were derived from peripheral blood, sampled on day 0 of AZD1222 vaccination. All receptors come from an adult in good health.

The rearrangement joins TRBV5-1 to TRBJ1-2, with 7 bases matching TRBD1. Germline CDR1 SGHRS, CDR2 YFSETQ. V shed 3 bases, J shed 4 bases, and the junction held 9 bases outside the gene matches. The CDR3 has 15 amino acids. The CDR3: CASSSPGTAFYGYTF. The CDR3, as DNA: TGCGCCAGCAGCTCCCCCGGGACAGCTTTCTATGGCTACACCTTC. Filled out from reference TRBV5-1 and TRBJ1-2, the complete variable domain reads KAGVTQTPRYLIKTRGQQVTLSCSPISGHRSVSWYQQTPGQGLQFLFEYFSETQRNKGNFPGRFSGRQFSNSRSEMNVSTLELGDSALYLCASSSPGTAFYGYTFGSGTRLTVV.

This chain joins TRBV7-9 and TRBJ2-7; D is possibly TRBD2 (6 bases). The CDR3 loop spans 15 amino acids. Trimming took off 2 bases at V and 7 bases at J, with 18 bases between the two ends. Looked up from germline, CDR1 is SEHNR and CDR2 is FQNEAQ (reference sequence). The CDR3: CASSLNRIGAGEQYF. The CDR3 DNA reads TGTGCCAGCAGCTTAAACCGTATAGGGGCGGGGGAGCAGTACTTC. Supplemented by reference TRBV7-9 and TRBJ2-7, the full variable domain reads DTGVSQNPRHKITKRGQNVTFRCDPISEHNRLYWYRQTLGQGPEFLTYFQNEAQLEKSRLLSDRFSAERPKGSFSTLEIQRTEQGDSAMYLCASSLNRIGAGEQYFGPGTRLTVT.

The V call is TRBV12-1, the J call TRBJ2-7; TRBD1 reflects the table's D call only, with no check against the DNA. TRBV12-1 is a listed pseudogene. The CDR3 covers 16 residues. The CDR3 coding sequence is TGTGCCAGCAGCTATCCCGGGACAGGGGGTTCCTACGAGCAGTACTTC. Translating gives CASSYPGTGGSYEQYF.

J is TRBJ2-2 and V is TRBV5-6; no reliable D call. Trimming removed 4 bases from V and 6 bases from J, with 7 bases in between. CDR1 is SGHDT and CDR2 is YYEEEE in the germline V gene. The CDR3 runs to 12 residues. The CDR3 loop is CASSPLAGELFF. DNA for the CDR3: TGTGCCAGCAGCCCCCTTGCCGGGGAGCTGTTTTTT.

The chain couples TRBV6-5 to TRBJ2-7, with 7 bases lining up with TRBD2. Germline values: CDR1 MNHEY, CDR2 SVGAGI. The CDR3 covers 14 residues. Germline trimming cut 4 bases from V and 0 bases from J; bases unmatched to any gene: 3. The CDR3, as DNA: TGTGCCAGCAGTTTCGGCGGGAGCTCCTACGAGCAGTACTTC. Translated: CASSFGGSSYEQYF.

The chain uses TRBV15 and TRBJ2-3; D gene ambiguous. The CDR3 covers 13 residues. From germline, CDR1 is LNHNV and CDR2 YYDKDF (reference sequence). V was trimmed by 0 bases and J by 5 bases, leaving 6 bases between them. The CDR3 nucleotides read TGTGCCACCAGCAGAGACATGTTAGATACGCAGTATTTT. It encodes CATSRDMLDTQYF.

CDR3 bases: TGTGCCACCTTTCCGGCCGGGACTCCCGTCTCTGGAAACACCATATATTTT. This codes for CATFPAGTPVSGNTIYF. The chain has TRBV24-1 and TRBJ1-3; D may be TRBD1 (5 bases). The germline CDR1 and CDR2 sequences are KGHDR and SFDVKD. V lost 9 bases, J lost 0 bases, and 20 bases lay in between. The CDR3 sequence is 17 residues long.

The table lists this clone with a count of one. J is TRBJ1-1 and V is TRBV24-1; D gene ambiguous. V was trimmed by 5 bases and J by 3 bases, leaving 9 bases between them. CDR3 length: 13 amino acids. Germline V lookup: CDR1 KGHDR, CDR2 SFDVKD. The CDR3 DNA reads as TGTGCCACCAGTGGTGGTGGGGACACTGAAGCTTTCTTT. It translates to CATSGGGDTEAFF.

This chain links TRBV30 with TRBJ1-5; TRBD1 matches at 11 bases. The CDR3 totals 14 residues. V dropped 3 bases and J dropped 5; count of bases not matched to a gene: 3. Germline V lookup: CDR1 GTSNPN, CDR2 SVGIG (reference sequence). The CDR3 sequence: CAWRGGQGDQPQHF. The CDR3 bases are TGTGCCTGGAGGGGGGGACAGGGGGATCAGCCCCAGCATTTT.

This clone was observed a single time. The chain recombines TRBV28 with TRBJ1-2; D uncertain. The length of the CDR3 is 14 residues. Trimming shortened V by 0 bases and J by 4 bases, and 9 bases separated the two germline ends. Germline V gene sequence: CDR1 MDHEN, CDR2 SYDVKM. This CDR3 is CASSLWKGSYGYTF. CDR3 in DNA: TGTGCCAGCAGTTTATGGAAAGGGAGCTATGGCTACACCTTC.

The V gene is TRBV7-8, the J gene TRBJ1-1; no firm D call. The CDR3 consists of 13 residues. Germline CDR1 SGHVS, CDR2 FQNEAQ. V was shortened by 1 base and J by 3 bases, with 6 bases between the two germline ends. Here the CDR3 reads CASSLELDTEAFF. Here the CDR3 DNA reads TGTGCCAGCAGCTTAGAGCTTGACACTGAAGCTTTCTTT.

As to this clone: This sample also contains other DNA sequences that code for the same CDR3. This rearrangement joins TRBV4-1 to TRBJ2-2; perhaps TRBD2 as D (6 bases). The germline gives CDR1 MGHRA, CDR2 YSYEKL. The ends were cut back, 0 bases at V and 8 bases at J, with 10 bases in the middle. The CDR3 spans 14 residues. CDR3 region: CASSQDGGAGELFF. Here the CDR3 DNA reads TGCGCCAGCAGCCAAGACGGAGGGGCGGGGGAGCTGTTTTTT.

The chain uses TRBV4-2 and TRBJ1-1; 7 nucleotides line up with TRBD1. V gave up 4 bases and J gave up 10 bases; unmatched junction bases: 9. The CDR3 has 13 residues. Germline-derived CDR1 and CDR2 are LGHNA and YNFKEQ. CDR3 loop: CASSPSEQGRAFF. In DNA form, the CDR3 reads TGTGCCAGCAGCCCGAGCGAACAGGGGAGAGCTTTCTTT.

The chain carries TRBV4-3 and TRBJ1-1; D gene uncertain. V gave up 0 bases and J gave up 6 bases, with 17 bases separating them. Germline V gene sequence: CDR1 LGHNA, CDR2 YSLEER. The CDR3 has 16 residues. The CDR3 here is CASSQEANGLIAEAFF. CDR3 DNA sequence: TGCGCCAGCAGCCAAGAAGCCAACGGGCTGATAGCTGAAGCTTTCTTT.

In this sample, this clone turned up once. The chain joins TRBV9 to TRBJ2-3; unclear D gene. V was shortened by 0 bases and J by 1 base, with 6 bases between the two germline ends. CDR1 and CDR2 (germline): SGDLS, YYNGEE. The CDR3 sequence is 14 residues long. The CDR3 DNA reads as TGTGCCAGCAGCGTAGCAGTTCGCACAGATACGCAGTATTTT. It is translated as CASSVAVRTDTQYF. Variable domain in full (rest from reference TRBV9 and TRBJ2-3): DSGVTQTPKHLITATGQRVTLRCSPRSGDLSVYWYQQSLDQGLQFLIQYYNGEERAKGNILERFSAQQFPDLHSELNLSSLELGDSALYFCASSVAVRTDTQYFGPGTRLTVL.

The chain links TRBV29-1 to TRBJ1-1, with D hard to call. The V and J ends lost 0 bases and 3 bases respectively, with 5 bases between them. Germline V gives CDR1 SQVTM, CDR2 ANQGSEA. This CDR3 contains 12 residues. The CDR3 DNA reads TGCAGCGTTGAAGATTTTGACACTGAAGCTTTCTTT. Its translation is CSVEDFDTEAFF.

The chain employs TRBV19 and TRBJ2-7, with TRBD2 as a possible D gene (6 bases). Germline loops: CDR1 LNHDA, CDR2 SQIVND (reference sequence). The V end was cut by 7 bases, the J end by 1 base, with 11 bases between. This CDR3 comprises 13 residues. CDR3 region: CASTGAESYEQYF. The DNA of the CDR3 is TGTGCCAGTACGGGAGCGGAATCCTACGAGCAGTACTTC.

This clone was detected once. The rearrangement links TRBV9 to TRBJ1-4; D is uncertain. CDR3 length: 15 amino acids. V was clipped by 3 bases and J by 0 bases, with 9 bases between them. Germline values: CDR1 SGDLS, CDR2 YYNGEE. The CDR3, as DNA: TGTGCCAGCAGCGCCCAGTCTGCAACTAATGAAAAACTGTTTTTT. Its protein is CASSAQSATNEKLFF.

The chain employs TRBV9 and TRBJ2-1; D unclear. Germline CDR1 is SGDLS and CDR2 is YYNGEE. The CDR3 is 11 residues long. Between the trimmed V and J ends, which lost 0 bases and 8 bases, there was a span of 3 bases. CDR3: CASSVGDEQFF. For the CDR3, the DNA is TGTGCCAGCAGCGTAGGTGATGAGCAGTTCTTC.